The 21 T cell receptor beta chains presented below share a single source sample, sequenced in a study of blood T cell repertoires in COVID-19 (dated by TCRdb to 2019 to 2021). Preparation of the library involved the immunoSEQ multiplex PCR assay. TCRdb stores this immuneACCESS table with in-frame sequences only. Part of the clones is absent; in the studies checked, under half of the shortfall reflects unresolved V genes, and no reason is known for the rest. For this sample there are hundreds of thousands of clones; roughly nine tenths appear just once. Around 2.5% of the sample lies in the top ten. Sequenced sample: PBMCs or T cells enriched from blood (not recorded which). Source of these receptors: a man between 60 and 75 years old who had recovered from COVID-19.

V is TRBV7-2 and J is TRBJ2-1; 9 nucleotides line up with TRBD1. The ends lost 5 bases at V and 9 bases at J; junction bases unmatched: 11. Germline V gives CDR1 SGHTA, CDR2 FQGNSA. The CDR3 extends over 15 amino acids. This CDR3 is CASSPTGTGRREQFF. The CDR3 coding sequence is TGTGCCAGCAGCCCCACCGGGACAGGGCGGCGTGAGCAGTTCTTC. The whole variable domain, filled in from reference TRBV7-2 and TRBJ2-1, reads GAGVSQSPSNKVTEKGKDVELRCDPISGHTALYWYRQSLGQGLEFLIYFQGNSAPDKSGLPSDRFSAERTGGSVSTLTIQRTQQEDSAVYLCASSPTGTGRREQFFGPGTRLTVL.

V is TRBV19 and J is TRBJ1-6; TRBD1 agrees at 11 bases. The CDR3 is made up of 16 amino acids. CDR1 and CDR2 from the germline V gene are LNHDA and SQIVND (reference sequence). Trimming removed 6 bases from V and 7 bases from J; junction bases left unmatched: 8. Written as DNA, the CDR3 is TGTGCCAGTAGCCGGGACAGGGGGACAAAAAATTCACCCCTCCACTTT. Encoded protein: CASSRDRGTKNSPLHF.

The rearrangement uses TRBV29-1 and TRBJ1-2; 8 bases map to TRBD1. Germline CDR1 SQVTM, CDR2 ANQGSEA. The V segment lost 5 bases and the J segment 3 bases; nucleotides outside the gene matches: 8. The CDR3 covers 14 residues. The CDR3, as DNA: TGCAGCGTTCCTCCGGGACAGGCGGACTATGGCTACACCTTC. Its protein is CSVPPGQADYGYTF.

This clone occurred once. The rearrangement uses TRBV24-1 and TRBJ2-2; D perhaps matches TRBD2 (6 bases). There are 15 residues in the CDR3. Germline V lookup: CDR1 KGHDR, CDR2 SFDVKD. V lost 3 bases and J 3 bases, leaving 10 bases between the germline ends. The CDR3 protein is CATSDKRAYTGELFF. CDR3 sequence (DNA): TGTGCCACCAGTGATAAGCGGGCCTACACCGGGGAGCTGTTTTTT.

J is TRBJ2-7 and V is TRBV29-1; TRBD1 agrees at 7 bases. The CDR3 consists of 12 residues. Germline V lookup: CDR1 SQVTM, CDR2 ANQGSEA. Trimming took 4 bases from V and 3 from J; bases not matched to a gene: 3. The CDR3 DNA follows: TGCAGCGTTGGGACAGGAGTCTACGAGCAGTACTTC. Its translation: CSVGTGVYEQYF.

The CDR3 coding sequence is TGTGCCAGCAGTCAGGGTCGGGACTATGGCTACACCTTC. This sequence encodes CASSQGRDYGYTF. The V call is TRBV12-3 or TRBV12-4, the J call TRBJ1-2; possibly TRBD1 for D (5 bases). V was cut by 5 bases and J by 3 bases, with 10 bases left in between. The CDR3 contains 13 residues.

The V and J genes are TRBV11-1 and TRBJ2-1; 12 positions match TRBD2. Unmatched junction bases numbered 9, after V lost 5 bases and J lost 10 bases. CDR1 and CDR2 (germline): SGHAT, FQDESV (reference sequence). The CDR3 runs to 15 residues. CDR3 residues: CASSRPGLAGLEQFF. In DNA form, the CDR3 reads TGTGCCAGCAGCCGTCCGGGACTAGCGGGCCTAGAGCAGTTCTTC.

This sequence joins TRBV5-1 and TRBJ2-7; TRBD1 is a possible D gene (6 bases). CDR1 is SGHRS, CDR2 YFSETQ, per germline. The CDR3 contains 15 residues. The germline V and J ends were trimmed by 0 bases and 3 bases, with 13 bases remaining between them. The CDR3, as DNA: TGCGCCAGCAGCTTGGCGACAGGCCTATACTACGAGCAGTACTTC. It encodes CASSLATGLYYEQYF.

This clone was seen a handful of times. This chain links TRBV27 with TRBJ1-1, with 8 bases matching TRBD1. This CDR3 has 14 amino acids. Germline V gene sequence: CDR1 MNHEY, CDR2 SMNVEV (reference sequence). V shed 6 bases and J 5 bases; nucleotides not matched to a gene: 8. The CDR3 reads CASRGTGGWTEAFF. The CDR3 DNA reads as TGTGCCAGCAGGGGTACAGGGGGGTGGACTGAAGCTTTCTTT.

V and J are TRBV7-9 and TRBJ1-2; 11 positions match TRBD1. Germline assignment: CDR1 SEHNR and CDR2 FQNEAQ (reference sequence). This CDR3 is 15 amino acids long. V was pared by 5 bases and J by 6 bases, with 8 bases of the junction left unmatched. Written as DNA, the CDR3 is TGTGCCAGCAGCAAACCGGGACAGGGGGTCCATGGCTACACCTTC. Protein product: CASSKPGQGVHGYTF.

The gene calls are TRBV19 and TRBJ1-2; D not resolved. The CDR3 length is 13 residues. Deletions cut 8 bases from V and 7 bases from J, with 17 bases between. Germline V gives CDR1 LNHDA, CDR2 SQIVND (reference sequence). In nucleotides, the CDR3 is TGTGCCAGTGTTCGCGAGGGCGCCGGTGGCTACACCTTC. Its protein is CASVREGAGGYTF.

J is TRBJ1-1 and V is TRBV25-1; 11 bases are shared with TRBD1. J was trimmed by 10 bases and V by 2 bases; bases with no gene match: 6. The CDR3 runs to 14 residues. Germline V CDR1 and CDR2: MGHDK, SYGVNS. The CDR3 protein is CASSEIGQGASAFF. The CDR3 region has the DNA TGTGCCAGCAGTGAAATAGGACAGGGGGCTTCAGCTTTCTTT.

This clone appeared once. The J gene is TRBJ2-1, the V gene TRBV5-5, with 11 bases aligning to TRBD2. The V segment lost 4 bases and the J segment 3 bases; nucleotides outside the gene matches: 3. Germline CDR1 and CDR2: SGHKS and YYEKEE (reference sequence). The CDR3 length is 15 residues. CDR3 sequence (DNA): TGTGCCAGCAGCGTGCTAGCGGGGGGCTACAATGAGCAGTTCTTC. Protein product: CASSVLAGGYNEQFF. The full variable domain, its missing parts supplied by reference TRBV5-5 and TRBJ2-1, is DAGVTQSPTHLIKTRGQQVTLRCSPISGHKSVSWYQQVLGQGPQFIFQYYEKEERGRGNFPDRFSARQFPNYSSELNVNALLLGDSALYLCASSVLAGGYNEQFFGPGTRLTVL.

CDR3 bases: TGTGCCAGCAGACAGGGATACAATCAGCCCCAGCATTTT. Protein product: CASRQGYNQPQHF. The genes are TRBV19 and TRBJ1-5; 7 bases are a match to TRBD1. Germline-derived CDR1 and CDR2 are LNHDA and SQIVND (reference sequence). The CDR3 is made up of 13 amino acids. V lost 9 bases and J lost 3; bases outside the gene matches: 5.

The chain has TRBV6-5 and TRBJ1-2; maybe TRBD1 (6 bases). The CDR3 runs 13 residues. Trimming cost V 5 bases and J 6 bases, with 13 bases left between them. Germline loops: CDR1 MNHEY, CDR2 SVGAGI. The CDR3 is CASSLQGLHGYTF. The CDR3 nucleotides are TGTGCCAGCAGTCTACAGGGCCTCCATGGCTACACCTTC.

This chain joins TRBV19 and TRBJ1-2, with 8 bases identical to TRBD1. Germline V lookup: CDR1 LNHDA, CDR2 SQIVND (reference sequence). The trim removed 5 bases at V and 6 bases at J, leaving 11 bases unmatched. The CDR3 consists of 15 residues. CDR3 protein: CASSFPDRDVNGYTF. CDR3 coding DNA: TGTGCCAGTAGTTTTCCGGACAGGGATGTGAATGGCTACACCTTC.

DNA for the CDR3: TGTGCCAGCAGCTCGGGTCGGTCTAGCGGGAGCGACGAGACCCAGTACTTC. It encodes CASSSGRSSGSDETQYF. This chain uses TRBV11-2 with TRBJ2-5; 10 bases are a match to TRBD2. The CDR3 is 17 amino acids. The V and J ends lost 4 bases and 5 bases, in that order; junction bases with no gene match: 13. CDR1 and CDR2 from the germline V gene are SGHAT and FQNNGV. Variable domain in full (rest from reference TRBV11-2 and TRBJ2-5): EAGVAQSPRYKIIEKRQSVAFWCNPISGHATLYWYQQILGQGPKLLIQFQNNGVVDDSQLPKDRFSAERLKGVDSTLKIQPAKLEDSAVYLCASSSGRSSGSDETQYFGPGTRLLVL.

CDR3 in amino acids: CASSLGTGTFNQPQHF. CDR3 nucleotide sequence: TGTGCCAGTAGTCTAGGAACAGGTACTTTTAATCAGCCCCAGCATTTT. V is TRBV19 and J is TRBJ1-5; possible D gene TRBD1, 5 bases. CDR3 size: 16 residues. Germline lookup yields CDR1 LNHDA and CDR2 SQIVND (reference sequence). Trimming pared 5 bases from V and 4 bases from J, leaving 18 bases between.

The chain recombines TRBV19 with TRBJ1-3; TRBD1 is a possible D gene (5 bases). From germline, CDR1 is LNHDA and CDR2 SQIVND (reference sequence). The CDR3 contains 14 residues. V lost 8 bases and J lost 2, with 13 bases in between. The CDR3: CASGGGEAGNTIYF. The CDR3 DNA reads TGTGCCAGTGGAGGAGGGGAGGCTGGAAACACCATATATTTT.

This clone was picked up one time. This chain joins TRBV6-5 and TRBJ1-2, with 7 bases lining up with TRBD1. The CDR3 contains 14 residues. Germline CDR1 MNHEY, CDR2 SVGAGI. J was trimmed by 6 bases and V by 9 bases; bases with no gene match: 13. The CDR3, as DNA: TGTGCCAGTTCACGAGGGGGCGCAATCAATGGCTACACCTTC. Amino acid sequence: CASSRGGAINGYTF.

The chain carries TRBV5-1 and TRBJ2-1; 10 bases fit TRBD2. The junction had 16 bases not matched to a gene; V was cut back by 0 bases and J by 7 bases. The germline V gene has CDR1 SGHRS and CDR2 YFSETQ. The CDR3 runs to 19 residues. Written as DNA, the CDR3 is TGCGCCAGCAGCTTGGGGATGGGTTTTAGCGGGAGGTCTGAGAATGAGCAGTTCTTC. Its translation is CASSLGMGFSGRSENEQFF.